This T cell receptor beta chain was recorded in a study of OX40 agonist ivuxolimab in advanced cancers. Clones were read by immunoSEQ multiplex PCR, and TCRdb kept only the in-frame ones, dropping some. This repertoire shows about 64,000 clones, approximately 89% found once; its top ten account for about 0.44%. Notes on this clone: The antigen remains undetermined.

Study outcomes and limitations: Partial responders at 0.1-3.0 mg/kg had among the lowest clonal expansion.

Trimming stripped 6 bases from V and 5 bases from J, with 13 bases between. Per the germline V gene, CDR1 is SGHTA and CDR2 is FQGNSA. The CDR3 is 14 residues long. V usage is TRBV7-2 and J usage is TRBJ2-2, with D perhaps TRBD2 (7 bases). The receptor was derived from an adult with an advanced solid tumor such as melanoma, head and neck, liver or kidney cancer. The sample was CD4+ or CD8+ T cells sorted from blood, taken in a trial of the OX40 agonist ivuxolimab. CDR3 amino acids: CASRPGGRTGELFF. The CDR3 bases are TGTGCCAGCAGGCCCGGGGGGCGGACCGGGGAGCTGTTTTTT.